This T cell receptor (beta chain) derives from a study of blood T cell repertoires in COVID-19. The wider study: Samples came from the United States, Italy and Spain, spanning acute and convalescent COVID-19. PBMCs, B-cell-depleted T cells, or T cells were the source of the cDNA or gDNA that made up the material.

The table lists this clone with a count of one. Authors' data handling: From reference gene primer amplification, estimates of nucleated cell counts were derived. TCRdb's copy holds only in-frame clones and misses some; the assay was immunoSEQ multiplex PCR. The V and J calls and clone size are taken from that table; D and trimming were inferred from the DNA. The table lists roughly 280,000 clones, about 88% of them singletons, with over 1.5% in the top ten. The CDR3 spans 16 residues. With V trimmed by 1 base and J by 4 bases, 8 bases remained unmatched. CDR1 LGHNA and CDR2 YSLEER come from the germline V gene.

This TCR derives from a man aged 30-40 years with active or convalescent COVID-19. The rearrangement uses TRBV4-3 and TRBJ1-2; 8 nucleotides match TRBD1. The sequencing sample was made of peripheral blood. For the CDR3, the DNA is TGCGCCAGCAGCCAAGGGGGCAGGGGGCTAGTCTATGGCTACACCTTC. This translates into CASSQGGRGLVYGYTF.